The rows below give T cell receptor beta chains drawn from one sample of a study of shared clonotypes between healthy human individuals. Some clones are missing from TCRdb's copy, which holds only in-frame ones; the method was immunoSEQ multiplex PCR. Among roughly 810,000 clones listed, 95% to 97% were seen once. The sample taken for sequencing was naive CD8+ T cells sorted from blood. These TCRs come from a man between 25 and 39 years old in good health. CDR3s include the opening cysteine and the closing phenylalanine or tryptophan. Fields, in order: clone size, D gene, V gene, J gene, CDR3 protein, CDR3 DNA. A D gene is named only where the DNA matches it firmly. The size entry is marked missing in some rows and otherwise reads once, few, many or a size class.

NA	NA	TRBV4-1	TRBJ2-7	CASSQVTGRLYEQYF	TGCGCCAGCAGCCAAGTAACAGGGAGATTGTACGAGCAGTACTTC
once	NA	TRBV7-9	TRBJ2-1	CASSLLSRNEQFF	TGTGCCAGCAGCTTACTCTCCCGGAATGAGCAGTTCTTC
NA	NA	TRBV7-3	TRBJ2-1	CASSPLASGRNEQFF	TGTGCCAGCAGCCCCCTTGCGTCAGGGCGGAATGAGCAGTTCTTC
NA	NA	TRBV27	TRBJ2-7	CASSRGGSSYEQYF	TGTGCCAGCAGCCGAGGGGGGAGCTCCTACGAGCAGTACTTC
NA	TRBD2	TRBV28	TRBJ2-5	CASSSAGTSLETQYF	TGTGCCAGCAGTTCTGCCGGGACTAGCCTGGAGACCCAGTACTTC
NA	TRBD1	TRBV11-2	TRBJ2-5	CASSLGVTGNTETQYF	TGTGCCAGCAGCTTAGGTGTGACAGGGAACACAGAGACCCAGTACTTC
NA	TRBD1	TRBV28	TRBJ2-7	CASRDRAYEQYF	TGTGCCAGCCGGGACAGGGCCTACGAGCAGTACTTC
NA	TRBD2	TRBV28	TRBJ2-1	CASSSPWAGAGNEQFF	TGTGCCAGCAGTTCTCCCTGGGCGGGAGCAGGTAATGAGCAGTTCTTC
NA	TRBD2	TRBV9	TRBJ2-1	CASSSRLATGSYNEQFF	TGTGCCAGCAGCTCACGACTAGCAACAGGTTCCTACAATGAGCAGTTCTTC
NA	TRBD1	TRBV10-2	TRBJ1-2	CATHSGDRGNYGYTF	TGCGCCACTCACAGCGGGGACAGGGGTAACTATGGCTACACCTTC
NA	TRBD1	TRBV7-9	TRBJ2-7	CASSFGQGRDEQYF	TGTGCCAGCAGCTTTGGACAGGGGCGTGACGAGCAGTACTTC
NA	NA	TRBV4-2	TRBJ2-7	CASSQDLGGSYEQYF	TGTGCCAGCAGCCAAGATCTCGGGGGTTCCTACGAGCAGTACTTC
once	TRBD1	TRBV7-9	TRBJ1-2	CASSRDSNHYGYTF	TGTGCCAGCAGCCGGGACAGTAATCACTATGGCTACACCTTC
NA	NA	TRBV19	TRBJ2-7	CASSSSYPYEQYF	TGTGCCAGTAGTTCGAGTTACCCCTACGAGCAGTACTTC
NA	NA	TRBV2	TRBJ2-7	CARGSELSHEQYF	TGTGCCAGGGGCTCTGAACTATCCCACGAGCAGTACTTC
NA	NA	TRBV9	TRBJ2-5	CASSVGGATQETQYF	TGTGCCAGCAGCGTAGGGGGGGCAACCCAAGAGACCCAGTACTTC
NA	NA	TRBV15	TRBJ2-7	CATSRGREQYF	TGTGCCACCAGCAGGGGGAGAGAGCAGTACTTC
NA	TRBD2	TRBV18	TRBJ2-5	CASSRLAGEASETQYF	TGTGCCAGCTCACGACTAGCGGGAGAAGCTTCTGAGACCCAGTACTTC
NA	NA	TRBV14	TRBJ2-7	CASSQRGQGYYEQYF	TGTGCCAGCAGCCAGCGGGGGCAGGGGTACTACGAGCAGTACTTC
NA	NA	TRBV27	TRBJ1-1	CASSRRGPINTEAFF	TGTGCCAGTTCCCGGCGGGGGCCAATCAACACTGAAGCTTTCTTT
once	NA	TRBV7-9	TRBJ1-4	CASSFLGVASQQDNEKLFF	TGTGCCAGCAGCTTCTTAGGGGTGGCAAGTCAGCAGGATAATGAAAAACTGTTTTTT
few	NA	TRBV5-1	TRBJ1-4	CASSLALGAGEKLFF	TGCGCCAGCAGCTTGGCACTTGGGGCAGGTGAAAAACTGTTTTTT
NA	NA	TRBV6-6	TRBJ2-7	CASGYPTEQYF	TGTGCCAGCGGGTATCCTACGGAGCAGTACTTC
NA	NA	TRBV19	TRBJ2-7	CASSIHGQTYEQYF	TGTGCCAGTAGTATTCATGGTCAGACCTACGAGCAGTACTTC
NA	TRBD1	TRBV4-3	TRBJ2-3	CASSQGTGGKDTQYF	TGCGCCAGCAGCCAAGGGACAGGGGGGAAAGATACGCAGTATTTT
NA	NA	TRBV4-1	TRBJ2-7	CASSQDPGAPYEQYF	TGCGCCAGCAGCCAAGACCCAGGAGCTCCCTACGAGCAGTACTTC
NA	TRBD1	TRBV19	TRBJ1-1	CASYTGTGQTEAFF	TGTGCCAGTTATACCGGGACAGGGCAAACTGAAGCTTTCTTT
NA	NA	TRBV6-6	TRBJ2-7	CASSSGGDDYEQYF	TGTGCCAGCAGTTCTGGCGGAGATGATTACGAGCAGTACTTC
NA	NA	TRBV7-9	TRBJ1-1	CASSLEGGGNTEAFF	TGTGCCAGCAGCTTAGAGGGAGGGGGGAACACTGAAGCTTTCTTT
NA	NA	TRBV14	TRBJ2-2	CASSQVVTGELFF	TGTGCCAGCAGCCAAGTAGTCACCGGGGAGCTGTTTTTT
NA	TRBD1	TRBV30	TRBJ2-7	CAWSVHGQGLDEQYF	TGTGCCTGGAGTGTACACGGACAGGGACTCGACGAGCAGTACTTC
NA	NA	TRBV7-6	TRBJ2-7	CATVGQGYEQYF	TGTGCCACCGTAGGGCAGGGGTACGAGCAGTACTTC
NA	TRBD2	TRBV9	TRBJ2-1	CASSVGREGPVPNEQFF	TGTGCCAGCAGCGTAGGGCGGGAGGGCCCGGTTCCCAATGAGCAGTTCTTC
once	TRBD2	TRBV29-1	TRBJ2-7	CSGVVSESAGDEQYF	TGCAGCGGGGTGGTGTCAGAGAGCGCGGGAGACGAGCAGTACTTC
NA	NA	TRBV21-1	TRBJ2-7	CASSNDGLAPLIPEQYF	TGTGCCAGCAGCAATGATGGACTAGCTCCTTTGATCCCCGAGCAGTACTTC
NA	TRBD1	TRBV29-1	TRBJ2-1	CSVDSNTGTGTYNEQFF	TGCAGCGTTGACTCTAACACCGGGACAGGGACCTACAATGAGCAGTTCTTC
NA	TRBD2	TRBV30	TRBJ2-7	CACPGTSGYEQYF	TGTGCCTGCCCCGGGACTAGCGGCTACGAGCAGTACTTC
NA	TRBD1	TRBV28	TRBJ1-4	CASGKDRGHEKLFF	TGTGCCAGCGGAAAGGACAGGGGGCACGAAAAACTGTTTTTT
NA	NA	TRBV9	TRBJ2-1	CASSVDRRDSLNEQFF	TGTGCCAGCAGCGTAGATAGGCGGGACTCTCTCAATGAGCAGTTCTTC
NA	TRBD1	TRBV18	TRBJ1-1	CASSPGQGLGLAFF	TGTGCCAGCTCACCCGGACAGGGACTGGGATTGGCTTTCTTT
NA	NA	TRBV5-6	TRBJ1-2	CASSPTGGDGYTF	TGTGCCAGCAGCCCGACGGGGGGTGATGGCTACACCTTC
NA	NA	TRBV7-9	TRBJ2-3	CASSVREGTDTDTQYF	TGTGCCAGCAGCGTACGGGAAGGGACGGACACAGATACGCAGTATTTT
NA	TRBD2	TRBV5-1	TRBJ2-1	CASSWGLAGTYNEQFF	TGCGCCAGCAGCTGGGGACTAGCGGGGACCTACAATGAGCAGTTCTTC
NA	TRBD1	TRBV9	TRBJ1-4	CASSVASGGTEKLFF	TGTGCCAGCAGCGTAGCGTCAGGGGGCACTGAAAAACTGTTTTTT
NA	TRBD2	TRBV4-2	TRBJ2-5	CASSQSFFDLAGHQETQYF	TGTGCCAGCAGCCAATCTTTTTTCGATCTAGCGGGACACCAAGAGACCCAGTACTTC
NA	NA	TRBV5-6	TRBJ2-7	CASSLGQSYEQYF	TGTGCCAGCAGCTTGGGACAGTCCTACGAGCAGTACTTC
NA	TRBD1	TRBV28	TRBJ1-2	CASSPTGQIYGYTF	TGTGCCAGCAGTCCCACGGGACAGATCTATGGCTACACCTTC
NA	NA	TRBV5-4	TRBJ2-7	CASSLGWGTYEQYF	TGTGCCAGCAGCCTAGGGTGGGGCACCTACGAGCAGTACTTC
NA	TRBD2	TRBV28	TRBJ2-1	CASSSLAGGFDEQFF	TGTGCCAGCAGTTCACTAGCGGGGGGGTTTGATGAGCAGTTCTTC
NA	TRBD1	TRBV28	TRBJ2-1	CASSRTGQGLYNEQFF	TGTGCCAGCAGTCGAACGGGACAGGGTCTGTACAATGAGCAGTTCTTC
NA	NA	TRBV4-1	TRBJ2-1	CASSPREGYEQFF	TGCGCCAGCAGCCCGCGAGAAGGGTATGAGCAGTTCTTC
NA	NA	TRBV10-3	TRBJ2-7	CAISESQDPSYEQYF	TGTGCCATCAGTGAGTCCCAGGACCCCTCCTACGAGCAGTACTTC
NA	NA	TRBV11-2	TRBJ2-5	CASSPELVQTQYF	TGTGCCAGCAGCCCGGAACTGGTTCAGACCCAGTACTTC
NA	NA	TRBV13	TRBJ1-5	CASSLFPGDQPQHF	TGTGCCAGCAGCTTATTTCCGGGGGATCAGCCCCAGCATTTT
once	TRBD2	TRBV7-2	TRBJ2-7	CASSSGLAGVYEQYF	TGTGCCAGCAGCTCAGGACTAGCGGGAGTCTACGAGCAGTACTTC
NA	TRBD2	TRBV30	TRBJ2-1	CAWSEGLARNEQFF	TGTGCCTGGAGTGAGGGACTAGCAAGGAATGAGCAGTTCTTC
NA	NA	TRBV10-2	TRBJ2-7	CASRRTDTLYEQYF	TGCGCCAGCAGGCGGACGGACACTCTTTACGAGCAGTACTTC